This TCR beta chain was identified during a study of blood T cells in healthy people across ages. This clonotype was detected a few times. Then a second PCR, running roughly 7 to 11 cycles, was carried out with a sample-barcoded 5' primer and a J-beta primer mix. TCRdb called the 5' RACE reads again in MiXCR, with one record for every CDR3 protein. The table shows about 930,000 distinct CDR3 sequences, with under 35% occurring only once. This CDR3 has 15 residues. Germline CDR1 and CDR2: ENHRY and SYGVKD. The junction had 2 bases not matched to a gene; V was cut back by 3 bases and J by 9 bases. The same data also went into a second study, on T cells of mothers and their children.

Sequencing input: blood. The receptor's source is a woman in her 40s in good health. The J gene is TRBJ2-1, the V gene TRBV10-3; 16 positions match TRBD2. The CDR3 is CAISDGTSGGGEQFF. The CDR3 DNA follows: TGTGCCATCAGTGACGGGACTAGCGGGGGGGGTGAGCAGTTCTTC.